This T cell receptor (beta chain) was sequenced for a study of shared clonotypes between healthy human individuals. The wider study: CD4 naive cells filled three plates per donor, CD4 memory three, CD8 naive two and CD8 memory one.

Trimming took off 0 bases at V and 3 bases at J, with 6 bases between the two ends. Germline lookup yields CDR1 SGHRS and CDR2 YFSETQ. This CDR3 spans 14 amino acids. Repertoires were generated with immunoSEQ multiplex PCR, while TCRdb's copy carries only in-frame clones and drops some. The table records a few million clones, 90% to 95% of them present only once. The clonotype was recovered from a young man in good health. Some clones in this sample may be carry-over from other donors' samples. What was sequenced was naive CD4+ T cells from PBMCs. Subset here: CD45RA+ positively selected. V and J are TRBV5-1 and TRBJ2-2; the D is unclear. Here the CDR3 DNA reads TGCGCCAGCAGCTTGGCCACTTACACCGGGGAGCTGTTTTTT. Its translation: CASSLATYTGELFF.